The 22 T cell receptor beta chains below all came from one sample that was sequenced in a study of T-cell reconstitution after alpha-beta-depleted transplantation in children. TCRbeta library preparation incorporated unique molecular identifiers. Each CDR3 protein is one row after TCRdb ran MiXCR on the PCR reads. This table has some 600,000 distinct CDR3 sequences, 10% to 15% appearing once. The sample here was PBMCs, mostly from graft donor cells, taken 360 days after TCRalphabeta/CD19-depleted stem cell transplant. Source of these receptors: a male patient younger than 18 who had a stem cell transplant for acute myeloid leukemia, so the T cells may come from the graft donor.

CDR3 sequence: CSARTGDYEQYF. In DNA, the CDR3 is TGCAGTGCTAGAACGGGAGACTACGAGCAGTACTTC. The chain joins TRBV20-1 to TRBJ2-7, with a weak D call TRBD2 (6 bases). The germline V gene has CDR1 DFQATT and CDR2 SNEGSKA (reference sequence). The CDR3 sequence is 12 residues long. V was shortened by 2 bases and J by 3 bases, with 8 bases between the two germline ends.

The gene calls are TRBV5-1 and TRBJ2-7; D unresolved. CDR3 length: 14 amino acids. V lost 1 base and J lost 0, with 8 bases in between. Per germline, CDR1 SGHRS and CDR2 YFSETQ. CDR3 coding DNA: TGCGCCAGCAGCTTGAAGGCCGTCTCCTACGAGCAGTACTTC. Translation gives CASSLKAVSYEQYF.

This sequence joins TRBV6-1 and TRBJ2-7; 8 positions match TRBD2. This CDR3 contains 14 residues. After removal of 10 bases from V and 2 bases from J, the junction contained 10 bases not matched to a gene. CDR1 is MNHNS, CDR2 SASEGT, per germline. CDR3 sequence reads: CATHRGGETYEQYF. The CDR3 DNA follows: TGTGCCACTCACCGGGGGGGAGAGACCTACGAGCAGTACTTC.

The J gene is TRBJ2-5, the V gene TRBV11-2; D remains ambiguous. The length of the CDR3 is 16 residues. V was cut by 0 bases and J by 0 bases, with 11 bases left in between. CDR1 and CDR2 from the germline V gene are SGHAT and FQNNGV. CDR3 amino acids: CASSLDLRRYQETQYF. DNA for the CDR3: TGTGCCAGCAGCTTAGATCTACGGCGGTACCAAGAGACCCAGTACTTC.

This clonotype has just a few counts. The chain's CDR3 is CASSTGTSGPGISYEQYF. The DNA for the CDR3 is TGCGCCAGCAGCACCGGGACTAGCGGGCCCGGAATCTCCTACGAGCAGTACTTC. V gene TRBV5-1 combines with J gene TRBJ2-7, with 12 bases aligning to TRBD2. CDR1 and CDR2 from the germline V gene are SGHRS and YFSETQ. With 4 bases clipped from V and 0 bases from J, the junction kept 11 bases outside the gene matches. The CDR3 loop spans 18 amino acids.

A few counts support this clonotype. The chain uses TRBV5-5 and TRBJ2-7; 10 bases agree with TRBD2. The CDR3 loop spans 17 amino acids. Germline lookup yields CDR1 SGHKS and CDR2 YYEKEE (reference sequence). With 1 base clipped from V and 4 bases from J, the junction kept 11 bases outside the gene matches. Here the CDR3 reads CASSLLPTLAGEYEQYF. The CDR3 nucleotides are TGTGCCAGCAGCTTGCTTCCCACGCTAGCGGGAGAATACGAGCAGTACTTC.

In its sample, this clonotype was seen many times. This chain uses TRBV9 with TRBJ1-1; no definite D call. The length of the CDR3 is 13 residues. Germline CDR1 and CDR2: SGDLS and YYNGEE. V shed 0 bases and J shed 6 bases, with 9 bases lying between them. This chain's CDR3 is CASSVDLWSEAFF. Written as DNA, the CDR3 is TGTGCCAGCAGCGTAGATCTTTGGTCTGAAGCTTTCTTT. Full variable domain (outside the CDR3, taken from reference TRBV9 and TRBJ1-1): DSGVTQTPKHLITATGQRVTLRCSPRSGDLSVYWYQQSLDQGLQFLIQYYNGEERAKGNILERFSAQQFPDLHSELNLSSLELGDSALYFCASSVDLWSEAFFGQGTRLTVV.

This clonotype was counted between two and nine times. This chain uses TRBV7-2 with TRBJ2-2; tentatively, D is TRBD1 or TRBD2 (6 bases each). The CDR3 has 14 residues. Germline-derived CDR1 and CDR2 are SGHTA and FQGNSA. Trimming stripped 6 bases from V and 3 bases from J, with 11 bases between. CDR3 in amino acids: CASRIGGYTGELFF. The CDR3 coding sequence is TGTGCCAGCAGGATCGGGGGCTACACCGGGGAGCTGTTTTTT. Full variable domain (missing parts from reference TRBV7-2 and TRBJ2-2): GAGVSQSPSNKVTEKGKDVELRCDPISGHTALYWYRQSLGQGLEFLIYFQGNSAPDKSGLPSDRFSAERTGGSVSTLTIQRTQQEDSAVYLCASRIGGYTGELFFGEGSRLTVL.

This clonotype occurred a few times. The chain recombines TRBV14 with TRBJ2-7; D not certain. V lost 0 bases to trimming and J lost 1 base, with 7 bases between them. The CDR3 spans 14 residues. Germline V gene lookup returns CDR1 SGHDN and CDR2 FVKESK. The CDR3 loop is CASSQDLTSYEQYF. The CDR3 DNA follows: TGTGCCAGCAGCCAAGACCTAACATCCTACGAGCAGTACTTC.

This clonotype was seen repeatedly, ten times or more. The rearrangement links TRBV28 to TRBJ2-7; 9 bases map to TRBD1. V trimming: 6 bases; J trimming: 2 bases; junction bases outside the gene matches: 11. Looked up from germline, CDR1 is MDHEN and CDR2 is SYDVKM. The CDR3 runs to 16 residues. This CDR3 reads CASSLIHRDRAYEQYF. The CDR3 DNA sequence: TGTGCCAGCAGCCTCATTCACCGGGACAGGGCCTACGAGCAGTACTTC.

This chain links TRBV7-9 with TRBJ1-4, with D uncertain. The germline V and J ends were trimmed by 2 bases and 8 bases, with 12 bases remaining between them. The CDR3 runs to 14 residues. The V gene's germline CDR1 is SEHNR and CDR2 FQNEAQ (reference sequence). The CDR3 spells CASSLNAGGEKLFF. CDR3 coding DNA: TGTGCCAGCAGCTTAAATGCCGGTGGAGAAAAACTGTTTTTT.

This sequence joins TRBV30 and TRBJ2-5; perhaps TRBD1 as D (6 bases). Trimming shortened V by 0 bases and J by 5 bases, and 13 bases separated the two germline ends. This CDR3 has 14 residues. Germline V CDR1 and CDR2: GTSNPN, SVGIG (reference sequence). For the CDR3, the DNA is TGTGCCTGGAGTGTACTAGGGCAGGGGGAGACCCAGTACTTC. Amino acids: CAWSVLGQGETQYF.

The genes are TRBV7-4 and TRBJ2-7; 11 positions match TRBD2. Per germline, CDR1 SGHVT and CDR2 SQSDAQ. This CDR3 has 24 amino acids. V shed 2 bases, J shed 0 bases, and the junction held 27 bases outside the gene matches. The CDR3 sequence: CASSLLFRSGDTSGRGGDSYEQYF. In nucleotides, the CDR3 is TGTGCCAGCAGCTTACTCTTCCGCTCAGGAGATACTAGCGGGAGAGGGGGGGACTCCTACGAGCAGTACTTC.

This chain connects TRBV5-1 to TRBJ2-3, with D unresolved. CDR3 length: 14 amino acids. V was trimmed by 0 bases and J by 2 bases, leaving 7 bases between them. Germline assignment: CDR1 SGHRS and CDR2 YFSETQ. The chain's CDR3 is CASSLVDNTDTQYF. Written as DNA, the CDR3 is TGCGCCAGCAGCTTGGTGGATAACACAGATACGCAGTATTTT.

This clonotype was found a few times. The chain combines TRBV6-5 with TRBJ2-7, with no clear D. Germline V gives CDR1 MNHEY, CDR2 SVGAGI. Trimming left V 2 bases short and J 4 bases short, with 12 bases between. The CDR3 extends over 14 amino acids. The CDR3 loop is CASSYHDKIYEQYF. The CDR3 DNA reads TGTGCCAGCAGTTACCACGACAAAATTTACGAGCAGTACTTC.

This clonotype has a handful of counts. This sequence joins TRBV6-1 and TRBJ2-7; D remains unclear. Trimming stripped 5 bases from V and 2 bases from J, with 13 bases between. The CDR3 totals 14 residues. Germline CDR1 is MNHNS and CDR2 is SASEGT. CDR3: CASSPYGSPYEQYF. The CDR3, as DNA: TGTGCCAGCAGTCCATATGGCAGCCCCTACGAGCAGTACTTC.

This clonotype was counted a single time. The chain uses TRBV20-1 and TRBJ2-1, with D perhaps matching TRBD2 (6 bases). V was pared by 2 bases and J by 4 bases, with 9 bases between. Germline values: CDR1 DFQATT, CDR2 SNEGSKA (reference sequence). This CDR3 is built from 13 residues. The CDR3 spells CSARTSQYNEQFF. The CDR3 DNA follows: TGCAGTGCTAGAACTAGCCAGTACAATGAGCAGTTCTTC.

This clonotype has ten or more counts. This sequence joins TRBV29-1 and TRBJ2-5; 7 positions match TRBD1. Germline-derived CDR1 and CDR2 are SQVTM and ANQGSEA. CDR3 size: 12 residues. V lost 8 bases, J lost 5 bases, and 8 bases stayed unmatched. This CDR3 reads CSITGVGETQYF. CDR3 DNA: TGCAGCATCACAGGGGTAGGGGAGACCCAGTACTTC.

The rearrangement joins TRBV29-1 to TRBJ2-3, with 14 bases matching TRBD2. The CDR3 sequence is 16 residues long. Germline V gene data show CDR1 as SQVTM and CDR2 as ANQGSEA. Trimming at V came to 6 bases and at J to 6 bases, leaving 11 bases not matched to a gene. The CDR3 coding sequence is TGCAGCGTCCCCGGGACTAGCGGGAGTAATTTGGATACGCAGTATTTT. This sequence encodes CSVPGTSGSNLDTQYF.

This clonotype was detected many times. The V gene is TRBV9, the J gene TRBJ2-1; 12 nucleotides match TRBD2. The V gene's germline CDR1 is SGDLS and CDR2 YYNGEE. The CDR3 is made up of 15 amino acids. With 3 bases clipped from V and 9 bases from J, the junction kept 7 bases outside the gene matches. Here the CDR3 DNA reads TGTGCCAGCAGCGCTAGCGGGAGGGCCTCCGCTGAGCAGTTCTTC. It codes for CASSASGRASAEQFF. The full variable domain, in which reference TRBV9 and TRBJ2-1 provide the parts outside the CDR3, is DSGVTQTPKHLITATGQRVTLRCSPRSGDLSVYWYQQSLDQGLQFLIQYYNGEERAKGNILERFSAQQFPDLHSELNLSSLELGDSALYFCASSASGRASAEQFFGPGTRLTVL.

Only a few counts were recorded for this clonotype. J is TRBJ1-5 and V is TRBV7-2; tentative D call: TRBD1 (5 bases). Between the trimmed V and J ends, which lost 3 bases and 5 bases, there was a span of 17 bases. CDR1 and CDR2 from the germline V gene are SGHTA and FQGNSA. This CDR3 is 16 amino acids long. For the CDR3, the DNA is TGTGCCAGCAGCTTCGAAGTGGGGGTAGGGGATCAGCCCCAGCATTTT. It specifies CASSFEVGVGDQPQHF.

The CDR3: CASSLLPGQANTEAFF. DNA of the CDR3: TGTGCCAGCAGCCTACTACCGGGACAGGCGAACACTGAAGCTTTCTTT. The chain carries TRBV7-3 and TRBJ1-1, with TRBD1 matching 8 bases. V was pared by 5 bases and J by 1 base, with 9 bases of the junction left unmatched. CDR3 size: 16 residues. Germline V gene data show CDR1 as SGHTA and CDR2 as FQGTGA.